These 26 T cell receptor beta chains share one sample of origin, sequenced in a study of CD8+ T cells in alopecia areata. Reverse transcription of extracted RNA yielded cDNA, which provided the sequencing template. Produced via immunoSEQ multiplex PCR; TCRdb's table is partial and in-frame only. The sample lists fewer than 150,000 clones, approximately 38% seen once, with roughly 3.2% in the top ten. Sequenced material: CD4+ T cells sorted from blood. Source of these receptors: a human donor with alopecia areata.

V usage is TRBV29-1 and J usage is TRBJ2-3; D is undetermined. Trimming left V 7 bases short and J 6 bases short, with 11 bases between. The germline CDR1 and CDR2 sequences are SQVTM and ANQGSEA. CDR3 length: 11 residues. CDR3 sequence reads: CSAGPRDTQYF. CDR3 DNA: TGCAGCGCCGGTCCGCGGGATACGCAGTATTTT.

This clone was counted between two and nine times. The V gene is TRBV28, the J gene TRBJ2-1, with TRBD2 matching 11 bases. In germline, CDR1 is MDHEN, CDR2 SYDVKM. The CDR3 runs to 13 residues. V lost 4 bases to trimming and J lost 15 bases; unmatched junction nucleotides: 8. The CDR3 protein is CASSSSGRIHRFF. CDR3 nucleotide sequence: TGTGCCAGCAGTTCTAGCGGGAGGATTCATCGGTTCTTC.

The chain combines TRBV5-1 with TRBJ2-7; D is unclear. Germline V gene lookup returns CDR1 SGHRS and CDR2 YFSETQ. The CDR3 sequence is 15 residues long. Trimming removed 0 bases at V and 2 bases at J, with 12 bases between. The CDR3 bases are TGCGCCAGCAGCTTGGAATCCGGCGCCGCCTACGAGCAGTACTTC. Residues: CASSLESGAAYEQYF.

The rearrangement uses TRBV7-2 and TRBJ1-3, with D perhaps TRBD1 (5 bases). Germline V lookup: CDR1 SGHTA, CDR2 FQGNSA. The V and J ends lost 4 bases and 0 bases respectively, with 7 bases between them. The CDR3 spans 14 residues. The CDR3 DNA reads as TGTGCCAGCAGCTCGGGGGTCTCTGGAAACACCATATATTTT. This codes for CASSSGVSGNTIYF.

This clone was recorded a few times. The chain couples TRBV29-1 to TRBJ2-3, with D perhaps TRBD1 or TRBD2 (5 bases each). The germline V gene has CDR1 SQVTM and CDR2 ANQGSEA. Trimming stripped 1 base from V and 3 bases from J, with 11 bases between. There are 14 residues in the CDR3. CDR3 in amino acids: CSVEGWGFTDTQYF. The CDR3 DNA sequence: TGCAGCGTTGAAGGTTGGGGGTTTACAGATACGCAGTATTTT.

The rearrangement joins TRBV30 to TRBJ2-3; D may be TRBD2 (6 bases). Germline-derived CDR1 and CDR2 are GTSNPN and SVGIG (reference sequence). The V end was cut by 3 bases, the J end by 5 bases, with 18 bases between. The CDR3 covers 15 residues. The CDR3 DNA reads TGTGCCTGGAGACCTTTGACGGGAGTAATAGATACGCAGTATTTT. This translates into CAWRPLTGVIDTQYF.

This clone was observed a few times. This sequence joins TRBV29-1 and TRBJ2-7, with 10 nucleotides matching TRBD2. V trimming: 7 bases; J trimming: 3 bases; junction bases outside the gene matches: 6. Germline V gives CDR1 SQVTM, CDR2 ANQGSEA. The CDR3 has 13 amino acids. In nucleotides, the CDR3 is TGCAGCGGTATAGCGGGAGGTAGCTACGAGCAGTACTTC. Amino acids: CSGIAGGSYEQYF.

The chain couples TRBV10-3 to TRBJ2-1, with a tentative D call TRBD1 (7 bases). The CDR3 spans 14 residues. CDR1 and CDR2 (germline): ENHRY, SYGVKD. Trimming cost V 4 bases and J 1 base, with 8 bases left between them. The CDR3 sequence: CAISAGGSYNEQFF. In DNA, the CDR3 is TGTGCCATCAGTGCAGGGGGGTCCTACAATGAGCAGTTCTTC.

The chain uses TRBV14 and TRBJ1-1; D remains unclear. Looked up from germline, CDR1 is SGHDN and CDR2 is FVKESK. Trimming stripped 1 base from V and 0 bases from J, with 15 bases between. The CDR3 is made up of 17 amino acids. For the CDR3, the DNA is TGTGCCAGCAGCCAAGGGGTGACAAGCCTAATGAACACTGAAGCTTTCTTT. It specifies CASSQGVTSLMNTEAFF.

The chain combines TRBV4-2 with TRBJ1-4; 8 bases map to TRBD1. This CDR3 has 17 residues. J was trimmed by 9 bases and V by 0 bases; bases with no gene match: 12. Germline CDR1 is LGHNA and CDR2 is YNFKEQ. CDR3 sequence: CASSQDLSGTGGQKLFF. The CDR3 DNA follows: TGTGCCAGCAGCCAAGATCTCTCGGGGACAGGAGGGCAAAAACTGTTTTTT.

This clone came up a few times. This chain connects TRBV18 to TRBJ2-1; 9 positions match TRBD2. With V trimmed by 1 base and J by 3 bases, 4 bases remained unmatched. The CDR3 is made up of 16 amino acids. CDR1 and CDR2 from the germline V gene are KGHSH and LQKENI. In DNA, the CDR3 is TGTGCCAGCTCACCACTAGCGGGAGTAGGCTACAATGAGCAGTTCTTC. It yields the protein CASSPLAGVGYNEQFF. Supplemented by reference TRBV18 and TRBJ2-1, the full variable domain reads NAGVMQNPRHLVRRRGQEARLRCSPMKGHSHVYWYRQLPEEGLKFMVYLQKENIIDESGMPKERFSAEFPKEGPSILRIQQVVRGDSAAYFCASSPLAGVGYNEQFFGPGTRLTVL.

This clone was observed a few times. This chain links TRBV7-2 with TRBJ2-7; D possibly matches TRBD1 or TRBD2 (5 bases each). The CDR3 contains 16 residues. Germline-derived CDR1 and CDR2 are SGHTA and FQGNSA. V dropped 5 bases and J dropped 7 bases, with 24 bases sitting between them. The CDR3 sequence is CASSPEGSRTGGEQYF. DNA of the CDR3: TGTGCCAGCAGCCCCGAGGGGAGTCGGACGGGCGGAGAGCAGTACTTC.

The CDR3 sequence: CASSMTRYEQYF. The CDR3 DNA sequence: TGCGCCAGCAGCATGACTAGATACGAGCAGTACTTC. The chain is built from TRBV5-1 and TRBJ2-7; a weak D match, TRBD2 (6 bases). Trimming removed 4 bases at V and 4 bases at J, with 9 bases between. This CDR3 is built from 12 residues. CDR1 and CDR2 from the germline V gene are SGHRS and YFSETQ.

The chain employs TRBV7-2 and TRBJ2-6, with TRBD1 as a possible D gene (5 bases). The V gene's germline CDR1 is SGHTA and CDR2 FQGNSA. The CDR3 runs to 15 residues. The V gene lost 3 bases and the J gene lost 0 bases, with 6 bases spanning the gap. The CDR3: CASSFQGSGANVLTF. The CDR3 DNA sequence: TGTGCCAGCAGCTTCCAGGGCTCTGGGGCCAACGTCCTGACTTTC.

This clone showed up just once. The gene calls are TRBV5-1 and TRBJ2-3, with a possible D match to TRBD1 (5 bases). Trimming left V 0 bases short and J 5 bases short, with 7 bases between. CDR1 SGHRS and CDR2 YFSETQ come from the germline V gene. The CDR3 extends over 13 amino acids. The CDR3 region is CASSLGGRDTQYF. DNA for the CDR3: TGCGCCAGCAGCTTGGGGGGCCGAGATACGCAGTATTTT.

CDR3 amino acids: CSVQGAETGELFF. CDR3 DNA sequence: TGCAGCGTACAGGGGGCAGAAACCGGGGAGCTGTTTTTT. The rearrangement joins TRBV29-1 to TRBJ2-2, with 9 bases matching TRBD1. The J segment lost 5 bases and the V segment lost 6 bases, leaving 4 bases of the junction unmatched. Germline V lookup: CDR1 SQVTM, CDR2 ANQGSEA. CDR3 length equals 13 residues.

Worth noting for this clone: The identical CDR3 is also encoded by other nucleotide sequences in the sample. The rearrangement links TRBV7-2 to TRBJ2-7, with D unresolved. There are 12 residues in the CDR3. CDR1 and CDR2 (germline): SGHTA, FQGNSA. Deletions cut 6 bases from V and 2 bases from J, with 8 bases between. The CDR3 region has the DNA TGTGCCAGCAGTTCCACCCCCTACGAGCAGTACTTC. Protein: CASSSTPYEQYF.

This clone appeared a few times. CDR3 nucleotide sequence: TGCAGCGTTGAAGTTACCGGGACCTTGAACACCGGGGAGCTGTTTTTT. The encoded protein is CSVEVTGTLNTGELFF. The rearrangement uses TRBV29-1 and TRBJ2-2; D assignment may be TRBD1 or TRBD2 (5 bases each). Germline CDR1 and CDR2: SQVTM and ANQGSEA. V gave up 1 base and J gave up 1 base, with 13 bases separating them. The CDR3 consists of 16 residues.

Only a few counts were recorded for this clone. The chain joins TRBV30 to TRBJ2-1; maybe TRBD2 (6 bases). From germline, CDR1 is GTSNPN and CDR2 SVGIG (reference sequence). This CDR3 region has 13 residues. V was cut by 0 bases and J by 8 bases, with 11 bases left in between. The CDR3 sequence: CAWSVRGGDEQFF. For the CDR3, the DNA is TGTGCCTGGAGTGTACGAGGAGGGGATGAGCAGTTCTTC.

This clone was counted between two and nine times. The V and J genes are TRBV29-1 and TRBJ1-1, with 7 bases that match TRBD1. Germline CDR1 SQVTM, CDR2 ANQGSEA. This CDR3 contains 13 residues. V lost 3 bases and J lost 5; bases outside the gene matches: 6. The DNA of the CDR3 is TGCAGCGTTGATCGACAGGGTCAGACTGAAGCTTTCTTT. It encodes CSVDRQGQTEAFF.

The rearrangement uses TRBV29-1 and TRBJ2-5; D gene ambiguous. Deletions cut 3 bases from V and 1 base from J, with 9 bases between. The CDR3 has 13 amino acids. Germline loops: CDR1 SQVTM, CDR2 ANQGSEA. CDR3: CSVDSVSQETQYF. The CDR3 DNA reads as TGCAGCGTTGATTCAGTTTCCCAAGAGACCCAGTACTTC.

This sequence joins TRBV10-3 and TRBJ2-7, with no clear D. Germline CDR1 and CDR2: ENHRY and SYGVKD. Deletions cut 6 bases from V and 6 bases from J, with 15 bases between. The CDR3 totals 13 residues. CDR3 sequence (DNA): TGTGCCATCAGCAATGGCGGTGTATTCGAGCAGTACTTC. This encodes CAISNGGVFEQYF.

This clone was detected only a few times. The V call is TRBV29-1, the J call TRBJ1-3; D gene unclear. Looked up from germline, CDR1 is SQVTM and CDR2 is ANQGSEA. The V gene lost 7 bases and the J gene lost 1 base, with 5 bases spanning the gap. There are 11 residues in the CDR3. CDR3 sequence reads: CSAQSGNTIYF. The CDR3 coding sequence is TGCAGCGCCCAATCTGGAAACACCATATATTTT.

The CDR3 DNA follows: TGCAGCGCTCGACCGGGACAGGGGAATGAAAAACTGTTTTTT. It codes for CSARPGQGNEKLFF. The chain combines TRBV29-1 with TRBJ1-4; TRBD1 matches at 10 bases. Germline V lookup: CDR1 SQVTM, CDR2 ANQGSEA. This CDR3 spans 14 amino acids. After removal of 7 bases from V and 5 bases from J, the junction contained 7 bases not matched to a gene.

This clone occurred a few times. The chain employs TRBV7-9 and TRBJ2-1; tentatively, D is TRBD2 (7 bases). This CDR3 contains 14 residues. V was shortened by 11 bases and J by 6 bases, with 20 bases between the two germline ends. Germline lookup yields CDR1 SEHNR and CDR2 FQNEAQ (reference sequence). The DNA for the CDR3 is TGTGCCGGACTCTCTATGGGGGGGCTCAATGAGCAGTTCTTC. It yields the protein CAGLSMGGLNEQFF.

This chain links TRBV4-2 with TRBJ2-1; the D gene could be TRBD1 or TRBD2 (5 bases each). Trimming took off 0 bases at V and 0 bases at J, with 12 bases between the two ends. The CDR3 loop spans 17 amino acids. Per the germline V gene, CDR1 is LGHNA and CDR2 is YNFKEQ. CDR3 DNA sequence: TGTGCCAGCAGCCAAGAGCGAGGGGCAAGCTCCTACAATGAGCAGTTCTTC. As protein: CASSQERGASSYNEQFF.